Following are 14 T cell receptor beta chains from one sample sequenced in a study of blood T cell repertoires in COVID-19. Clones were read by immunoSEQ multiplex PCR, and TCRdb kept only the in-frame ones, dropping some. The sample consists of about 110,000 clones, approximately 88% of them appearing once. Sequencing input: peripheral blood. The receptor source for this set is a man aged 50 to 60 with active or convalescent COVID-19.

J is TRBJ2-7 and V is TRBV19; no clear D gene. Germline-derived CDR1 and CDR2 are LNHDA and SQIVND (reference sequence). Trimming took 5 bases from V and 2 from J, leaving 13 bases between them. The CDR3 sequence is 14 residues long. In DNA, the CDR3 is TGTGCCAGTAGTGTAGGTTTCGCGACCTACGAGCAGTACTTC. As protein: CASSVGFATYEQYF.

The CDR3 is CASSRGQGAMNTEAFF. In DNA form, the CDR3 reads TGTGCCAGCAGCAGAGGACAGGGCGCTATGAACACTGAAGCTTTCTTT. The rearrangement links TRBV5-6 to TRBJ1-1; 8 nucleotides agree with TRBD1. Germline V gives CDR1 SGHDT, CDR2 YYEEEE. V was clipped by 4 bases and J by 0 bases; unmatched bases: 8. The CDR3 covers 16 residues. Filled out from reference TRBV5-6 and TRBJ1-1, the complete variable domain reads DAGVTQSPTHLIKTRGQQVTLRCSPKSGHDTVSWYQQALGQGPQFIFQYYEEEERQRGNFPDRFSGHQFPNYSSELNVNALLLGDSALYLCASSRGQGAMNTEAFFGQGTRLTVV.

The chain employs TRBV15 and TRBJ2-7, with TRBD1 matching over 8 bases. CDR3 size: 16 residues. From germline, CDR1 is LNHNV and CDR2 YYDKDF (reference sequence). V was clipped by 0 bases and J by 4 bases; unmatched bases: 8. The CDR3 nucleotides read TGTGCCACCAGCAGAGAAACGACAGGGGCAGGTTACGAGCAGTACTTC. Encoded protein: CATSRETTGAGYEQYF.

The V call is TRBV5-6, the J call TRBJ2-7; D is possibly TRBD1 (5 bases). Germline V lookup: CDR1 SGHDT, CDR2 YYEEEE. Trimming left V 1 base short and J 7 bases short, with 9 bases between. This CDR3 comprises 12 residues. CDR3 coding DNA: TGTGCCAGCAGCTTGTTAGGGGATGAGCAGTACTTC. Its protein product is CASSLLGDEQYF. Looking up the rest from reference TRBV5-6 and TRBJ2-7 gives the full variable domain: DAGVTQSPTHLIKTRGQQVTLRCSPKSGHDTVSWYQQALGQGPQFIFQYYEEEERQRGNFPDRFSGHQFPNYSSELNVNALLLGDSALYLCASSLLGDEQYFGPGTRLTVT.

V and J are TRBV7-9 and TRBJ1-4, with D perhaps TRBD1 (6 bases). CDR1 and CDR2 (germline): SEHNR, FQNEAQ (reference sequence). This CDR3 spans 12 amino acids. V was cut by 5 bases and J by 10 bases, with 11 bases left in between. DNA for the CDR3: TGTGCCAGCAGCCCGACAGGTGGAAAACTGTTTTTT. Its protein is CASSPTGGKLFF.

The chain has TRBV2 and TRBJ2-3, with TRBD2 matching 11 bases. Germline assignment: CDR1 SNHLY and CDR2 FYNNEI. There are 17 residues in the CDR3. V dropped 6 bases and J dropped 5; count of bases not matched to a gene: 13. The CDR3 loop reads CASRALGTSGGLDTQYF. The CDR3 nucleotides read TGTGCCAGCAGGGCCTTAGGGACTAGCGGTGGTCTAGATACGCAGTATTTT.

The chain recombines TRBV2 with TRBJ2-7; the match to TRBD1 covers 8 bases. CDR1 and CDR2 (germline): SNHLY, FYNNEI. With 6 bases clipped from V and 2 bases from J, the junction kept 6 bases outside the gene matches. The CDR3 loop spans 14 amino acids. CDR3 coding DNA: TGTGCCAGCAGGAAGGACAGGGCTACCTACGAGCAGTACTTC. Translated, it gives CASRKDRATYEQYF.

V usage is TRBV19 and J usage is TRBJ1-1; a weak D match, TRBD1 (5 bases). Germline V gives CDR1 LNHDA, CDR2 SQIVND (reference sequence). This CDR3 comprises 13 residues. With 5 bases removed from V and 4 bases from J, the gap between germline ends came to 11 bases. This CDR3 is CASSGQRGTEAFF. In DNA, the CDR3 is TGTGCCAGTAGTGGCCAAAGGGGCACTGAAGCTTTCTTT.

CDR3 DNA: TGCGCCAGCAGCCAAGAGGGCGGTCCGGGGGGGGCGCAGTATTTT. This sequence encodes CASSQEGGPGGAQYF. V usage is TRBV4-3 and J usage is TRBJ2-3; 8 nucleotides agree with TRBD2. The CDR3 is made up of 15 amino acids. Germline trimming cut 0 bases from V and 10 bases from J; bases unmatched to any gene: 9. Germline loops: CDR1 LGHNA, CDR2 YSLEER.

This chain joins TRBV19 and TRBJ2-7, with D possibly matching TRBD1 (6 bases). The CDR3 is 12 residues long. V was shortened by 5 bases and J by 4 bases, with 9 bases between the two germline ends. The germline gives CDR1 LNHDA, CDR2 SQIVND (reference sequence). The CDR3 reads CASSQGPYEQYF. CDR3 nucleotide sequence: TGTGCCAGTAGTCAGGGGCCATACGAGCAGTACTTC.

This CDR3 is CASSPSPNQPQHF. The DNA for the CDR3 is TGTGCCAGCTCACCTTCTCCCAATCAGCCCCAGCATTTT. The chain employs TRBV18 and TRBJ1-5, with D hard to call. The CDR3 sequence is 13 residues long. Per germline, CDR1 KGHSH and CDR2 LQKENI. V shed 3 bases and J shed 3 bases, with 6 bases lying between them.

The chain has TRBV28 and TRBJ1-2, with TRBD1 matching 9 bases. CDR1 and CDR2 from the germline V gene are MDHEN and SYDVKM. CDR3 length equals 16 residues. Trimming at V came to 11 bases and at J to 4 bases, leaving 17 bases not matched to a gene. In nucleotides, the CDR3 is TGTGCCCGCACCGGACACGACAGGGGGGCATTCTATGGCTACACCTTC. Amino acids: CARTGHDRGAFYGYTF.

The rearrangement uses TRBV15 and TRBJ1-6; no definite D call. With 5 bases removed from V and 9 bases from J, the gap between germline ends came to 17 bases. The V gene's germline CDR1 is LNHNV and CDR2 YYDKDF (reference sequence). CDR3 size: 15 residues. The CDR3, as DNA: TGTGCCACCAGCCCCCGGGTGTCTTCGGGTTCACCCCTCCACTTT. Its translation: CATSPRVSSGSPLHF.

The genes are TRBV6-2 or TRBV6-3 and TRBJ2-1; the match to TRBD2 covers 10 bases. J was trimmed by 3 bases and V by 8 bases; bases with no gene match: 13. The CDR3 totals 17 residues. CDR1 is MNHEY and CDR2 is SVGEGT in the germline V gene. In nucleotides, the CDR3 is TGTGCCAGCGGCCCCGTCTCTAGCGGGAGCATCTACAATGAGCAGTTCTTC. Amino acid sequence: CASGPVSSGSIYNEQFF.